This T cell receptor (beta chain) was sequenced during a study of T cell clonality in common variable immunodeficiency. Study-wide results and caveats: In common variable immunodeficiency, TCR beta chains reportedly carried fewer deletions and N-nucleotide insertions.

Trimming took off 4 bases at V and 7 bases at J, with 20 bases between the two ends. Germline CDR1 reads SGHRS; CDR2 reads YFSETQ. The CDR3 length is 16 residues. Generated by immunoSEQ multiplex PCR, the TCRdb table keeps only in-frame clones and is missing some. This repertoire holds tens of thousands of clones, and none appear only once. Concerning this clone: Its specificity is not known. The read is 3 residues too short to cover the CDR3 end, so that end is filled in from the germline J gene.

This clonotype originated in a human donor with common variable immunodeficiency. The J gene is TRBJ1-4, the V gene TRBV5-1; perhaps TRBD1 as D (6 bases). Input material: peripheral blood mononuclear cells. The CDR3 reads CASSLFTGSVGEKLFF. CDR3 DNA (partial): TGCGCCAGCAGCCTATTTACAGGGTCAGTGGGTGAAAAA.